This T cell receptor beta chain is from a study of monozygotic twins with inflammatory bowel disease (dated by TCRdb to about 2019). Background for the entire study: A total of about 28 monozygotic twin pairs were included in the full study, comprising nine German pairs (four IBD-concordant, five IBD-discordant) and 19 IBD-discordant Danish pairs. Within discordant pairs, disease-associated traits were sought mainly by comparing IBD patients with their genetically identical healthy co-twins. Each individual had, on average, about 151 000 unique TCRalpha sequences and 181 000 unique TCRbeta sequences available for analysis. Overall study results and their limits: Concordant and discordant twins showed no difference in repertoire similarity, possibly because of limited statistical power. Differing immunosuppressive treatments among patients may have added background noise and inter-individual variability to the repertoires. TCRbeta repertoire diversity, by inverse Simpson index, was decreased in IBD patients compared with their healthy co-twins. Fewer clonotypes were shared with other individuals by IBD patients than by healthy twins, most markedly in patients showing signs of disease activity. No single strong signal or clonotype linked to IBD turned up in the results, so the idea that one exists was not supported. Distinction between different T cell subtypes could not be achieved in the analysis.

From each donor, an approximately 2.5 ml peripheral blood sample was drawn into PAXgene tubes and stored at -80 degrees C. Total RNA was isolated from whole blood with the PAXgene blood miRNA kit on an automated QIAcube, without T cell sorting. Peripheral blood from monozygotic twin pairs concordant or discordant for inflammatory bowel disease was subjected to deep TCRalpha and TCRbeta repertoire profiling with unique molecular barcoding. For every twin pair, smoking habits were documented, and each individual was categorised as a current, former or never smoker. From cysteine to phenylalanine, the CDR3 is 14 amino acids long. The DNA is unrecorded. CDR1 and CDR2 are drawn from the germline V gene: SGHDT, YYEEEE. Library construction relied on 5' RACE. The input for every TCR library was around 3,800 ng of total RNA. For each sample, cDNA synthesis was carried out in eight separate reactions using SMARTScribe reverse transcriptase. During cDNA synthesis, unique molecular identifiers containing a 6-nucleotide sample barcode were introduced by template switching. TCRalpha and TCRbeta cDNA was amplified by two nested PCRs of about 15 and 9 cycles, with bead purification after each PCR. Before amplification, the cDNA was treated with uracil DNA-glycosylase and purified using the QIAquick PCR purification kit. The second PCR was the step at which Illumina TruSeq-compatible adapters and sample-specific barcodes were added. TapeStation and Qubit were used to check library quality and concentration, and around 5.3 ng of each library was pooled. The pooled libraries were sequenced with 2 x 100 bp reads and custom sequencing primers on an Illumina HiSeq2500 single-index Rapid Run. Processing in the source paper ran as follows. MiGEC version 1.2.6 was used for UMI-based consensus assembly, which corrected PCR and sequencing errors. MiXCR version 2.1.1 was used to carry out V(D)J alignment, clonotype assembly and CDR3 extraction. To normalise gene usage, clonotype sharing and MAIT/NKT TCR abundance, the analysis used the top 1000, 10 000 and 20 000 clonotypes per sample. Diversity was computed as the inverse Simpson index with the vegan R package after downsampling to 27 000 UMIs. Paired Mann-Whitney U tests on discordant twin pairs were used, with Benjamini-Hochberg multiple-testing correction. After TCRdb reprocessed the reads, each CDR3 protein sequence was kept as one row, without DNA. The V and J calls were not made by the authors but by TCRdb's processing. This sample's table carries around 140,000 distinct CDR3 sequences. The ten most abundant clones make up roughly 2.5% of the sample.

With respect to this clonotype: This clone's antigen is unknown.

The sample was blood. The sequence was obtained from a human donor with ulcerative colitis or Crohn's disease, or a healthy co-twin of an affected twin (not recorded which). Recombination joined TRBV5-6 with TRBJ1-3; no DNA is available, so the TRBD1 call from TCRdb remains unchecked. CDR3 region: CASRPTGAGNTIYF.